The 32 T cell receptor beta chains in this list originate from one sample, sequenced in a study of blood T cell repertoires in COVID-19. Only in-frame clones appear in the TCRdb table, and some are missing; sequencing was by immunoSEQ multiplex PCR. Of roughly 20,000 clones listed, around nine tenths are singletons. The sequenced material came from peripheral blood. The receptors originated from a human donor in a cohort sampled during active COVID-19.

The CDR3: CASRGWDSSYEQYF. For the CDR3, the DNA is TGTGCCAGCCGGGGATGGGACAGCTCCTACGAGCAGTACTTC. The chain joins TRBV6-5 to TRBJ2-7; 7 bases are a match to TRBD1. The CDR3 is made up of 14 amino acids. Germline trimming cut 8 bases from V and 0 bases from J; bases unmatched to any gene: 7. Germline values: CDR1 MNHEY, CDR2 SVGAGI.

This chain uses TRBV2 with TRBJ2-5; D ambiguous. V shed 4 bases and J shed 7 bases, with 16 bases lying between them. The CDR3 length is 14 residues. In germline, CDR1 is SNHLY, CDR2 FYNNEI. The CDR3 sequence: CASSAQNPTGTQYF. As DNA, the CDR3 is TGTGCCAGCAGTGCACAAAACCCAACGGGGACCCAGTACTTC.

The chain is built from TRBV27 and TRBJ2-7; no reliable D call. Trimming cost V 9 bases and J 2 bases, with 17 bases left between them. Germline loops: CDR1 MNHEY, CDR2 SMNVEV (reference sequence). The length of the CDR3 is 14 residues. The CDR3 nucleotides are TGTGCCAGTCAGGCACTTGCGACGACCTACGAGCAGTACTTC. This sequence encodes CASQALATTYEQYF.

The V gene is TRBV5-4, the J gene TRBJ2-7; 8 nucleotides line up with TRBD2. This CDR3 comprises 18 residues. The J segment lost 7 bases and the V segment lost 0 bases, leaving 18 bases of the junction unmatched. Germline assignment: CDR1 SGHNT and CDR2 YYREEE (reference sequence). CDR3 amino acids: CASSLEPDLAGPGGEQYF. The CDR3 coding sequence is TGTGCCAGCAGCTTGGAACCCGATTTAGCGGGACCAGGAGGAGAGCAGTACTTC.

This clone is a singleton in its sample. The V and J genes are TRBV30 and TRBJ1-4; no firm D call. Trimming left V 3 bases short and J 6 bases short, with 11 bases between. The CDR3 extends over 13 amino acids. Germline CDR1 reads GTSNPN; CDR2 reads SVGIG (reference sequence). The CDR3 loop reads CAWREFRDEKLFF. CDR3 DNA: TGTGCCTGGAGGGAATTTCGGGATGAAAAACTGTTTTTT.

This clone occurred a few times. The V and J genes are TRBV19 and TRBJ2-7; D is uncertain. CDR1 and CDR2 (germline): LNHDA, SQIVND (reference sequence). With 5 bases removed from V and 5 bases from J, the gap between germline ends came to 16 bases. The CDR3 runs to 14 residues. The CDR3 region is CASSPGSKRHEQYF. CDR3 sequence (DNA): TGTGCCAGTAGTCCTGGCAGCAAGCGACACGAGCAGTACTTC. Full variable domain (missing parts from reference TRBV19 and TRBJ2-7): DGGITQSPKYLFRKEGQNVTLSCEQNLNHDAMYWYRQDPGQGLRLIYYSQIVNDFQKGDIAEGYSVSREKKESFPLTVTSAQKNPTAFYLCASSPGSKRHEQYFGPGTRLTVT.

The sample holds one count of this clone. The chain links TRBV7-7 to TRBJ2-5; 14 bases match TRBD2. The CDR3 sequence is 15 residues long. V shed 5 bases, J shed 4 bases, and the junction held 3 bases outside the gene matches. Per germline, CDR1 SSHAT and CDR2 FNYEAQ (reference sequence). The CDR3 bases are TGTGCCAGCAGCGATGGACTAGCGGGAGGAGAGACCCAGTACTTC. It yields the protein CASSDGLAGGETQYF.

The gene calls are TRBV30 and TRBJ2-3, with D perhaps TRBD2 (5 bases). Germline values: CDR1 GTSNPN, CDR2 SVGIG (reference sequence). CDR3 length equals 14 residues. Trimming stripped 3 bases from V and 3 bases from J, with 13 bases between. The CDR3 DNA reads as TGTGCCTGGAGGGTGGGAGTGGGGACAGATACGCAGTATTTT. Its protein is CAWRVGVGTDTQYF.

The chain employs TRBV6-1 and TRBJ1-1, with D tentatively TRBD1 (6 bases). The length of the CDR3 is 15 residues. Germline lookup yields CDR1 MNHNS and CDR2 SASEGT. Trimming cost V 0 bases and J 4 bases, with 12 bases left between them. The CDR3 loop is CASSEAVTGSTEAFF. CDR3 DNA sequence: TGTGCCAGCAGTGAAGCAGTGACAGGATCCACTGAAGCTTTCTTT.

This chain connects TRBV9 to TRBJ1-2; TRBD1 matches 7 bases. V was clipped by 4 bases and J by 5 bases; unmatched bases: 11. The CDR3 is made up of 15 amino acids. The germline gives CDR1 SGDLS, CDR2 YYNGEE. The CDR3 nucleotides read TGTGCCAGCAGCTCTCGACAGGGCGCAGGGTATGGCTACACCTTC. Protein: CASSSRQGAGYGYTF.

The chain links TRBV19 to TRBJ2-5; no firm D call. Germline CDR1 and CDR2: LNHDA and SQIVND (reference sequence). This CDR3 is 13 amino acids long. The V end was cut by 6 bases, the J end by 4 bases, with 12 bases between. The CDR3 DNA sequence: TGTGCCAGTAGGACGGGTGGCGCAGAGACCCAGTACTTC. Protein product: CASRTGGAETQYF.

V and J are TRBV6-6 and TRBJ1-1; D is unresolved. Germline assignment: CDR1 MNHNY and CDR2 SVGAGI (reference sequence). V lost 0 bases and J lost 3, with 11 bases in between. The CDR3 contains 15 residues. The CDR3 bases are TGTGCCAGCAGTTACTCGAGGACTGTCGACACTGAAGCTTTCTTT. It specifies CASSYSRTVDTEAFF.

The rearrangement links TRBV6-2 or TRBV6-3 to TRBJ2-3, with TRBD2 matching 7 bases. There are 17 residues in the CDR3. The germline V gene encodes CDR1 MNHEY and CDR2 SVGEGT. Trimming removed 0 bases from V and 9 bases from J; junction bases left unmatched: 15. CDR3 amino acids: CASSYSDRAGTTWTQYF. In DNA, the CDR3 is TGTGCCAGCAGTTACTCCGATAGAGCGGGAACTACATGGACGCAGTATTTT.

The rearrangement links TRBV7-2 to TRBJ2-4, with 8 bases fitting TRBD1. Germline-derived CDR1 and CDR2 are SGHTA and FQGNSA. Losses at the gene ends were 5 bases for V and 8 bases for J; bases not matched to a gene: 11. The CDR3 spans 15 residues. CDR3 nucleotide sequence: TGTGCCAGCAGCCCAAGACAGGGGTGGGCGGACATTCAGTACTTC. Amino acid sequence: CASSPRQGWADIQYF.

This clone has a single count. This chain uses TRBV5-1 with TRBJ1-4; D unclear. Per the germline V gene, CDR1 is SGHRS and CDR2 is YFSETQ. The length of the CDR3 is 15 residues. With 4 bases removed from V and 7 bases from J, the gap between germline ends came to 17 bases. The CDR3, as DNA: TGCGCCAGCAGCGCCGAGGGAGTTCCCTTTGAAAAACTGTTTTTT. As protein: CASSAEGVPFEKLFF.

V and J are TRBV28 and TRBJ1-5; TRBD1 aligns across 7 bases. This CDR3 is 14 amino acids long. Per the germline V gene, CDR1 is MDHEN and CDR2 is SYDVKM. Unmatched junction bases numbered 8, after V lost 6 bases and J lost 6 bases. The CDR3 spells CASRAQTGVQPQHF. In nucleotides, the CDR3 is TGTGCCAGCAGGGCACAAACAGGGGTTCAGCCCCAGCATTTT.

The V call is TRBV25-1, the J call TRBJ1-1; D unresolved. The CDR3 length is 14 residues. V was pared by 3 bases and J by 11 bases, with 19 bases between. The germline CDR1 and CDR2 sequences are MGHDK and SYGVNS. DNA of the CDR3: TGTGCCAGCAGTGACCTTGTCGGTCCCCCGGTGGCTTTCTTT. Translated: CASSDLVGPPVAFF.

The chain joins TRBV3-1 (or the pseudogene TRBV3-2) to TRBJ1-5, with a weak D call TRBD1 (5 bases). Trimming shortened V by 1 base and J by 3 bases, and 10 bases separated the two germline ends. Germline lookup yields CDR1 LGHDT and CDR2 YNNKEL (reference sequence). The CDR3 sequence is 15 residues long. The CDR3 coding sequence is TGTGCCAGCAGCCAAGGAGACAGCAACAATCAGCCCCAGCATTTT. Its translation: CASSQGDSNNQPQHF.

The chain recombines TRBV6-2 or TRBV6-3 with TRBJ1-2; D remains unclear. The V gene lost 5 bases and the J gene lost 3 bases, with 16 bases spanning the gap. CDR1 is MNHEY, CDR2 SVGEGT, per germline. This CDR3 has 15 residues. The DNA for the CDR3 is TGTGCCAGCAGTCGCCCGGCGGGGAGTCACTATGGCTACACCTTC. It encodes CASSRPAGSHYGYTF.

This sequence joins TRBV7-2 and TRBJ1-4; tentative D call: TRBD1 (5 bases). CDR1 and CDR2 (germline): SGHTA, FQGNSA. V lost 2 bases and J 4 bases, leaving 20 bases between the germline ends. The CDR3 totals 18 residues. The CDR3 DNA sequence: TGTGCCAGCAGCTTATGGTCGGTTGGTGTGGGGCTTAATGAAAAACTGTTTTTT. As protein: CASSLWSVGVGLNEKLFF.

Here the CDR3 DNA reads TGCGCCAGCAGCCAGGTACTAGCGGGACTGAACACCGGGGAGCTGTTTTTT. It specifies CASSQVLAGLNTGELFF. This chain uses TRBV4-3 with TRBJ2-2, with 10 bases lining up with TRBD2. The CDR3 contains 17 residues. CDR1 is LGHNA, CDR2 YSLEER, per germline. Unmatched junction bases numbered 5, after V lost 3 bases and J lost 1 base.

The genes are TRBV9 and TRBJ2-1; 12 bases agree with TRBD2. After removal of 4 bases from V and 6 bases from J, the junction contained 8 bases not matched to a gene. Looked up from germline, CDR1 is SGDLS and CDR2 is YYNGEE. The CDR3 is made up of 16 amino acids. CDR3 DNA sequence: TGTGCCAGCAGCCCTGGAAGACTAGCGGGAGCCAATGAGCAGTTCTTC. Translation gives CASSPGRLAGANEQFF.

The chain recombines TRBV3-1 (or the pseudogene TRBV3-2) with TRBJ2-7, with a weak D call TRBD1 (5 bases). V dropped 1 base and J dropped 3 bases, with 10 bases sitting between them. The CDR3 runs to 14 residues. Germline CDR1 is LGHDT and CDR2 is YNNKEL (reference sequence). CDR3 protein: CASSQGVQGYEQYF. The CDR3 DNA follows: TGTGCCAGCAGCCAAGGGGTTCAGGGCTACGAGCAGTACTTC.

The rearrangement uses TRBV7-2 and TRBJ1-1, with 8 bases identical to TRBD1. The CDR3 covers 15 residues. Germline V gene lookup returns CDR1 SGHTA and CDR2 FQGNSA. V lost 1 base to trimming and J lost 1 base; unmatched junction nucleotides: 2. For the CDR3, the DNA is TGTGCCAGCAGCTTAGGGGACAGGAAGAACACTGAAGCTTTCTTT. The encoded protein is CASSLGDRKNTEAFF.

This chain joins TRBV4-3 and TRBJ2-3; 8 bases line up with TRBD2. Germline V gene lookup returns CDR1 LGHNA and CDR2 YSLEER. Losses at the gene ends were 4 bases for V and 4 bases for J; bases not matched to a gene: 10. The CDR3 has 16 residues. CDR3 sequence (DNA): TGCGCCAGCAGCCCGCAGGCGGCGGGAGGCGCAGATACGCAGTATTTT. Translated: CASSPQAAGGADTQYF.

There are a few counts of this clone. The chain uses TRBV4-1 and TRBJ1-5; D is perhaps TRBD1 (6 bases). Germline lookup yields CDR1 MGHRA and CDR2 YSYEKL. This CDR3 has 15 amino acids. V was clipped by 4 bases and J by 4 bases, with 14 bases between them. CDR3 sequence: CASSRDRDNNQPQHF. The CDR3 region has the DNA TGCGCCAGCAGCCGAGACCGGGACAATAATCAGCCCCAGCATTTT.

This clone was recorded only once. The chain carries TRBV18 and TRBJ2-5; D might be TRBD2 (6 bases). Trimming stripped 0 bases from V and 4 bases from J, with 15 bases between. The length of the CDR3 is 16 residues. CDR1 and CDR2 from the germline V gene are KGHSH and LQKENI. For the CDR3, the DNA is TGTGCCAGCTCACCACCCGGAAGCGGGTCCGGAGAGACCCAGTACTTC. Amino acids: CASSPPGSGSGETQYF.

This chain connects TRBV28 to TRBJ1-2, with TRBD1 matching 8 bases. Trimming at V came to 6 bases and at J to 9 bases, leaving 9 bases not matched to a gene. The CDR3 consists of 13 residues. The germline V gene encodes CDR1 MDHEN and CDR2 SYDVKM. CDR3 protein: CASRNRDRIRYTF. The CDR3 DNA follows: TGTGCCAGCAGGAACCGGGACAGGATCCGCTACACCTTC.

This chain connects TRBV28 to TRBJ1-1; 9 bases match TRBD1. There are 16 residues in the CDR3. Germline CDR1 and CDR2: MDHEN and SYDVKM. Trimming removed 5 bases from V and 5 bases from J; junction bases left unmatched: 12. CDR3 nucleotides: TGTGCCAGCAGTCCACCGGGACAGGGTAGTGGAACTGAAGCTTTCTTT. Residues: CASSPPGQGSGTEAFF. Full variable domain (missing parts from reference TRBV28 and TRBJ1-1): DVKVTQSSRYLVKRTGEKVFLECVQDMDHENMFWYRQDPGLGLRLIYFSYDVKMKEKGDIPEGYSVSREKKERFSLILESASTNQTSMYLCASSPPGQGSGTEAFFGQGTRLTVV.

The chain employs TRBV3-1 (or the pseudogene TRBV3-2) and TRBJ2-7; 11 bases are shared with TRBD1. There are 15 residues in the CDR3. Germline values: CDR1 LGHDT, CDR2 YNNKEL (reference sequence). Trimming took 1 base from V and 6 from J; bases not matched to a gene: 5. This CDR3 is CASSQGTGGVGEQYF. The CDR3 nucleotides read TGTGCCAGCAGCCAAGGGACAGGGGGCGTGGGCGAGCAGTACTTC.

The rearrangement uses TRBV11-2 and TRBJ2-3; perhaps TRBD1 as D (5 bases). V was cut by 3 bases and J by 3 bases, with 7 bases left in between. The germline CDR1 and CDR2 sequences are SGHAT and FQNNGV. CDR3 length: 13 residues. CDR3 protein: CASSLWTTDTQYF. The CDR3 region has the DNA TGTGCCAGCAGCTTGTGGACAACAGATACGCAGTATTTT.

The CDR3, as DNA: TGTGCCAGCAGCTTAGCCGGGACAAGAGAGACCCAGTACTTC. Protein product: CASSLAGTRETQYF. The gene calls are TRBV7-2 and TRBJ2-5, with D possibly being TRBD1 (6 bases). The V gene lost 0 bases and the J gene lost 4 bases, with 9 bases spanning the gap. The CDR3 loop spans 14 amino acids. Germline CDR1 and CDR2: SGHTA and FQGNSA. Full variable domain (missing parts from reference TRBV7-2 and TRBJ2-5): GAGVSQSPSNKVTEKGKDVELRCDPISGHTALYWYRQSLGQGLEFLIYFQGNSAPDKSGLPSDRFSAERTGGSVSTLTIQRTQQEDSAVYLCASSLAGTRETQYFGPGTRLLVL.